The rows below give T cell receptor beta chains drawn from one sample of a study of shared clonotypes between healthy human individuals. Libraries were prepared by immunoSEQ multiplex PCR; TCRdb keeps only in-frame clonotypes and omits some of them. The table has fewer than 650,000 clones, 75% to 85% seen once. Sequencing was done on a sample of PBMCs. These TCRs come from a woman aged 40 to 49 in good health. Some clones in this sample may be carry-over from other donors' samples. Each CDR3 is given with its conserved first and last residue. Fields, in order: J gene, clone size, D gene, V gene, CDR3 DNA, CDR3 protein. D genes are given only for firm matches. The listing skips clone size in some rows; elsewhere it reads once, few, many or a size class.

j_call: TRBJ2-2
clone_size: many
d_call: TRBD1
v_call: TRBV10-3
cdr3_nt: TGTGCCATCAGTGGAGGGACAGCGAACACCGGGGAGCTGTTTTTT
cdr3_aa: CAISGGTANTGELFF

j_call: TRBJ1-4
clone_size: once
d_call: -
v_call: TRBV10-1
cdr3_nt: TGCGCCAGCAGTGAGGGTGTTTCAACTAATGAAAAACTGTTTTTT
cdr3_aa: CASSEGVSTNEKLFF

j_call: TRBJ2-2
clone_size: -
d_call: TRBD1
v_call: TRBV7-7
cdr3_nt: TGTGCTAGCAGCACAACAGGGGCCACCGGGGAGCTGTTTTTT
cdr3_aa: CASSTTGATGELFF

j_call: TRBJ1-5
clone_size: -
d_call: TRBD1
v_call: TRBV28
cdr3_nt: TGTGCCAGCAGTTCCGTGGACAGGGACAATCAGCCCCAGCATTTT
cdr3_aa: CASSSVDRDNQPQHF

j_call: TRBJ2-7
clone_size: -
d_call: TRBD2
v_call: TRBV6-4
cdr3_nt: TGTGCCAGCAGTGTCCTCCCGGGGGGGCGCGAGCAGTACTTC
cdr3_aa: CASSVLPGGREQYF

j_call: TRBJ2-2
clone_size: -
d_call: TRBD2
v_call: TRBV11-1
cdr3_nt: TGTGCCAGCAGCTTAACGGGGGGGACCGGGGAGCTGTTTTTT
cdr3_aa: CASSLTGGTGELFF

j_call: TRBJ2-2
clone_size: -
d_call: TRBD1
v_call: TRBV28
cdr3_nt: TGTGCCAGTGAGACAGGGATCACCGGGGAGCTGTTTTTT
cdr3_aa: CASETGITGELFF

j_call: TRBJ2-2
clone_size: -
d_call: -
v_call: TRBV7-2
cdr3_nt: TGTGCCAGACTTCGTCCTCCGGTTCGCGCCGGGGAGCTGTTTTTT
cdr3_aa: CARLRPPVRAGELFF

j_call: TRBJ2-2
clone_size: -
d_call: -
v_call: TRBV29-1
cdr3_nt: TGCAGCGGATCAGGGTCTCTCGCCGGGGAGCTGTTTTTT
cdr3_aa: CSGSGSLAGELFF

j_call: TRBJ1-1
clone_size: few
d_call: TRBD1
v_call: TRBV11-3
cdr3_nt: TGTGCCAGCAGACCTACCCAGGGGGCTGGGAACACTGAAGCTTTCTTT
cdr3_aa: CASRPTQGAGNTEAFF